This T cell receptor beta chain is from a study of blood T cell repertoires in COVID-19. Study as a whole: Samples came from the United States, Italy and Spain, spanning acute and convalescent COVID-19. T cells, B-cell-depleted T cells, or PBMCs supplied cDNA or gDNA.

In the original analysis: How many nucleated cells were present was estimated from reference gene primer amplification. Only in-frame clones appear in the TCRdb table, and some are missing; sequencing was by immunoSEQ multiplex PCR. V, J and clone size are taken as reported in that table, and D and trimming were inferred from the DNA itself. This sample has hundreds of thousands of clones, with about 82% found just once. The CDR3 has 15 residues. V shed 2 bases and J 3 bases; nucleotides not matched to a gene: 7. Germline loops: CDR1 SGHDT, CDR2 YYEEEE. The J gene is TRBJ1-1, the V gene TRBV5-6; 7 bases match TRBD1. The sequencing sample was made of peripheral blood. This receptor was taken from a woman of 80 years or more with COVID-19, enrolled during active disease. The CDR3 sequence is CASSFTGALDTEAFF. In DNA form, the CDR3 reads TGTGCCAGCAGCTTTACAGGGGCCTTAGACACTGAAGCTTTCTTT. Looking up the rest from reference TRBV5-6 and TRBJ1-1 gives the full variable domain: DAGVTQSPTHLIKTRGQQVTLRCSPKSGHDTVSWYQQALGQGPQFIFQYYEEEERQRGNFPDRFSGHQFPNYSSELNVNALLLGDSALYLCASSFTGALDTEAFFGQGTRLTVV.